This paragraph reports one TCR beta chain. Its cognate antigen has yet to be identified. No base quality values were provided; no much bigger clone lies one nucleotide off. This sample is drawn from a study of blood T cell repertoires in COVID-19 (dated by TCRdb to the early 2020s). Looking at the study overall: Samples from collaborators originated in the United States, Italy and Spain and spanned both the acute and convalescent phases of COVID-19. The samples were drawn from the first 160 participants of the ongoing ImmuneRACE study and from 950 to 1,500 subjects provided by 6 global collaborators. The prospective study material was composed of cDNA or gDNA derived from T cells, B-cell-depleted T cells, or PBMCs. The sample metadata nearly always contained a de-identified subject ID, COVID-19 status, age in years and sex. The repertoires were released in a freely available public database meant as a resource for research on the immune response to SARS-CoV-2. Subjects who had been exposed to COVID-19, were actively infected with it, or had recovered from it provided the deeply sampled blood TCRbeta repertoires that made up the dataset. HLA class I and class II types, where available, came from metadata supplied by the sample provider rather than from assay-based typing.

TCRbeta CDR3 regions were amplified from genomic DNA by means of the immunoSEQ Assay, a bias-controlled multiplex PCR. Per the authors' processing: The number of nucleated cells in each sample was estimated by amplification of reference gene primers within the assay. To quantify the absolute abundance of each unique TCRbeta CDR3 rearrangement, sequence reads were collapsed and filtered. For each sample, productive Simpson clonality was calculated as the square root of Simpson's diversity index over productive rearrangements. TCRdb provides this immuneACCESS table in a form limited to in-frame rearrangements. Some clones are lacking; in checked studies, under half of them reflect an unresolved V gene, and why the rest are absent is not known. Clone size and the V and J calls come from that table; the DNA yielded D and trimming. This sample comprises 100,000 to 150,000 clones, around four fifths of them detected only once. Around 25% of the sample is in the top ten clones.

Collaborating institutions collected whole blood in K2EDTA tubes following their own protocols. For TCRbeta analysis, collaborators shipped samples in one of three forms: frozen whole blood, isolated PBMCs, or DNA extracted from either of those sample types. CDR1 and CDR2 (LNHDA, SQIVND) derive from the germline V gene (reference sequence). V is pared back by 3 bases and J by 5 bases, with 10 bases lying between the germline termini. Spanning cysteine to phenylalanine, the CDR3 consists of 13 amino acids. CDR3 DNA only is kept here, 39 bases in frame from base 1. What the work shows at the level of the full study, not this receptor alone: How much clinical and demographic metadata was included differed by source and by participant, and the metadata was provided uncurated.

Source material: peripheral blood. The V and J segments used are TRBV19 and TRBJ1-1; a tentative D match to TRBD1 spans 6 bases. The TCR comes from a human donor in a cohort sampled during active COVID-19. CDR3 region: CASSINRDTEAFF. The sequenced DNA is TGTGCCAGTAGTATTAACAGGGATACTGAAGCTTTCTTT.